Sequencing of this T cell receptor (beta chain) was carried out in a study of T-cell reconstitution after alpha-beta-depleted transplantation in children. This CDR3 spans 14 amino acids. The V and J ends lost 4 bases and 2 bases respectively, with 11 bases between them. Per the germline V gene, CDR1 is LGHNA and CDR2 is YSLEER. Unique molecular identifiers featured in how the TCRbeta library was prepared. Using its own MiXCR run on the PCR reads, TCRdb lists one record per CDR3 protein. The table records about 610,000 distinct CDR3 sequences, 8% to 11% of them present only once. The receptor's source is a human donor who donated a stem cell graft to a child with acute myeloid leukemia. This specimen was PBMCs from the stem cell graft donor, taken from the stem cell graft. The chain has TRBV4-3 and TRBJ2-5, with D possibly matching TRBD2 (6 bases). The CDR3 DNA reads TGCGCCAGCAGCCTGGGACTCCAACAAGAGACCCAGTACTTC. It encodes CASSLGLQQETQYF.